The clone carrying this T cell receptor beta chain was picked up a small number of times. The data derive from a study of T-cell memory formation after mild COVID-19. The CDR3 runs to 19 residues. V was pared by 1 base and J by 3 bases, with 14 bases of the junction left unmatched. Germline CDR1 and CDR2: DFQATT and SNEGSKA (reference sequence). TCRdb analysed the 5' RACE reads with MiXCR anew, one entry per CDR3 protein. This table has about 470,000 distinct CDR3 sequences, 20% to 25% appearing once. The source material was PBMCs or a T cell subset sorted from them (not recorded which). This sequence was found in an adult woman who had mild COVID-19 (a few samples of this study predate the infection). Cell type and time point are not known. The gene calls are TRBV20-1 and TRBJ2-2, with 10 bases fitting TRBD2. CDR3 residues: CSARAPGNSGGWDTGELFF. The CDR3 bases are TGCAGTGCTAGAGCCCCTGGGAATAGCGGGGGGTGGGACACCGGGGAGCTGTTTTTT.